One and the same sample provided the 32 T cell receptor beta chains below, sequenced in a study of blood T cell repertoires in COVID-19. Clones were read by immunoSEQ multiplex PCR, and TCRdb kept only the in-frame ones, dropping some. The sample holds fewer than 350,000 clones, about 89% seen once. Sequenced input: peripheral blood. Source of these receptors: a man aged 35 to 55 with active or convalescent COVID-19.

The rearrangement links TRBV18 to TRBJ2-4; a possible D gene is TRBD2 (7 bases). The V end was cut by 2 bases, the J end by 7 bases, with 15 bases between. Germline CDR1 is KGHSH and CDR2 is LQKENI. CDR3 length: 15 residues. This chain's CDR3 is CASSPARGGRNIQYF. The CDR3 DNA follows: TGTGCCAGCTCACCAGCAAGGGGGGGCAGGAACATTCAGTACTTC. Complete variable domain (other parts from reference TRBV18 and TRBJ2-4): NAGVMQNPRHLVRRRGQEARLRCSPMKGHSHVYWYRQLPEEGLKFMVYLQKENIIDESGMPKERFSAEFPKEGPSILRIQQVVRGDSAAYFCASSPARGGRNIQYFGAGTRLSVL.

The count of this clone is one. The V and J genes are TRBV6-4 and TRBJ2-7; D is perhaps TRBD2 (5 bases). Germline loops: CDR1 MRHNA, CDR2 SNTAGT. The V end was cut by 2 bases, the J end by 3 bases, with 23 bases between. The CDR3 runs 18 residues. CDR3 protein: CASSDRDSASRNYYEQYF. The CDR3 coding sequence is TGTGCCAGCAGTGACAGGGATTCGGCTAGCAGAAATTACTACGAGCAGTACTTC.

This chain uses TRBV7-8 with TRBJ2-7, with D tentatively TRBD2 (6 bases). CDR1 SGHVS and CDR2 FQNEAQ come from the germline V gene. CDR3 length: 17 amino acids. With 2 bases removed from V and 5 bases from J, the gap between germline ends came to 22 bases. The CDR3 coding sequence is TGTGCCAGCAGCTTAAATCGGCGGGGTTTCGGCCTAGACGAGCAGTACTTC. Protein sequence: CASSLNRRGFGLDEQYF.

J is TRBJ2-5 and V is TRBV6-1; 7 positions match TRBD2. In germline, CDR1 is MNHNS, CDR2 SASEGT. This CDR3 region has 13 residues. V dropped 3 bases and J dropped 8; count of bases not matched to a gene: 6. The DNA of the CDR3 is TGTGCCAGCAGTGAGGGGAGGGTGGATACCCAGTACTTC. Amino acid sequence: CASSEGRVDTQYF.

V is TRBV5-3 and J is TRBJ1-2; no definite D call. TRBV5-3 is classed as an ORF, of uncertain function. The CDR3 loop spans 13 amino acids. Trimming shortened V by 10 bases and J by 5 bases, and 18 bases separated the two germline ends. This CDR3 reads CACRISLRYGYTF. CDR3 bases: TGTGCCTGTCGGATTTCCCTGCGGTATGGCTACACCTTC.

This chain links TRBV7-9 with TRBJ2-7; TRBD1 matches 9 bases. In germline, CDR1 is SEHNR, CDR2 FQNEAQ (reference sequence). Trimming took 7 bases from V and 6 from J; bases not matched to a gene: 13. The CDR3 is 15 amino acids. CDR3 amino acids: CASIPGTGYPLEQYF. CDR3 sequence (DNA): TGTGCCAGCATCCCAGGGACAGGGTATCCCCTCGAGCAGTACTTC.

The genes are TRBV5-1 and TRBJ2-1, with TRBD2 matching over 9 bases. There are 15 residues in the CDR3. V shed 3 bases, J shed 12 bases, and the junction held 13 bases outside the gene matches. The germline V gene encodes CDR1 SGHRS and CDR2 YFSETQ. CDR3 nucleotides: TGCGCCAGCAGCTCGACTAGCGGAAGTAATGAGCGGCAGTTCTTC. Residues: CASSSTSGSNERQFF. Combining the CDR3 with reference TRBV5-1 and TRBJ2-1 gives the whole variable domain KAGVTQTPRYLIKTRGQQVTLSCSPISGHRSVSWYQQTPGQGLQFLFEYFSETQRNKGNFPGRFSGRQFSNSRSEMNVSTLELGDSALYLCASSSTSGSNERQFFGPGTRLTVL.

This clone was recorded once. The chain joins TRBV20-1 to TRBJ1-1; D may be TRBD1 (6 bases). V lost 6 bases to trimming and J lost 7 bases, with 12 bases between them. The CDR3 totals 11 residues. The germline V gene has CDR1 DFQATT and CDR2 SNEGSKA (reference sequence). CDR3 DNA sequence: TGCAGTGCCCTAACGGACAGTGAAGCTTTCTTT. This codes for CSALTDSEAFF.

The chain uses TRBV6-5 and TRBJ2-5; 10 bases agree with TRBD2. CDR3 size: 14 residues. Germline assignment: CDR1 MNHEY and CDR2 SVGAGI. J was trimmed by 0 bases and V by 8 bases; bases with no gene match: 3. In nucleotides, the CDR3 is TGTGCCAGCGGTAGCGGGGGGAACCAAGAGACCCAGTACTTC. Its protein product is CASGSGGNQETQYF.

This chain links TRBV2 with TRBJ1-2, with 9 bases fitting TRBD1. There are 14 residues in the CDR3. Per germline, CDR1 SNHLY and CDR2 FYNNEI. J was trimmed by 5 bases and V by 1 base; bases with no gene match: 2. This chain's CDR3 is CASSEGQGGYGYTF. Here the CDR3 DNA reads TGTGCCAGCAGTGAAGGACAGGGGGGATATGGCTACACCTTC.

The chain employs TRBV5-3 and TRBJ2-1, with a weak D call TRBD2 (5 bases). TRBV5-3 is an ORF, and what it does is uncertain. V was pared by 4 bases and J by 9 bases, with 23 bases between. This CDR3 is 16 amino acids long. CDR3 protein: CARSPFRPLSVPEQFF. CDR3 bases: TGTGCCAGAAGCCCCTTTAGGCCACTTAGCGTTCCTGAGCAGTTCTTC.

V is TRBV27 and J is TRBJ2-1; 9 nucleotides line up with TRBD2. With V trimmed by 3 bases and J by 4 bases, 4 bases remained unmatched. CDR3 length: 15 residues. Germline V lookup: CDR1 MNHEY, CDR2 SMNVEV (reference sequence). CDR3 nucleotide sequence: TGTGCCAGCAGTTTTAGCGGGAGTAGGTACAATGAGCAGTTCTTC. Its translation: CASSFSGSRYNEQFF.

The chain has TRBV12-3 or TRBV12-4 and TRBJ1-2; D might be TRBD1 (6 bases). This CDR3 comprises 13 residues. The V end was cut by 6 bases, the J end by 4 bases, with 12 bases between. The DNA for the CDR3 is TGTGCCAGCAGCAAAGAGGGGGTCTATGGCTACACCTTC. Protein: CASSKEGVYGYTF.

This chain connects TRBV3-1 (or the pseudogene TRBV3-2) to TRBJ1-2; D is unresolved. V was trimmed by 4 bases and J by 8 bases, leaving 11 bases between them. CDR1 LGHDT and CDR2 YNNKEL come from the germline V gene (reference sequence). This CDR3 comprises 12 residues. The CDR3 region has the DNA TGTGCCAGCAGCCCCGAGGGAAGAGGCTACACCTTC. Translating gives CASSPEGRGYTF.

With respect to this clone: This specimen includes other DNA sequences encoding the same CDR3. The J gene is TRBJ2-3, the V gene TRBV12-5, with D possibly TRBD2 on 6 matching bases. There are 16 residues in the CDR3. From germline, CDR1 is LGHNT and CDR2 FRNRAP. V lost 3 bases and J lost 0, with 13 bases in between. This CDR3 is CASGLGAGTSTDTQYF. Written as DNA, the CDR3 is TGTGCTAGTGGTTTAGGGGCGGGGACTAGCACAGATACGCAGTATTTT.

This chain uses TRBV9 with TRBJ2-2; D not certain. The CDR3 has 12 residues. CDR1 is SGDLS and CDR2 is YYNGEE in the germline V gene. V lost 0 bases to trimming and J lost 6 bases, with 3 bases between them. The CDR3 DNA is TGTGCCAGCAGCGTAGTCGCCGGGGAGCTGTTTTTT. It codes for CASSVVAGELFF.

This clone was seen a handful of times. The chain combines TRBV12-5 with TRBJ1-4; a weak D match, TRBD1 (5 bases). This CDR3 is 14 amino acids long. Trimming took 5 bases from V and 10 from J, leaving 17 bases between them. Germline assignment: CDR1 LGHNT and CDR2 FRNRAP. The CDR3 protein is CASGVDILGGKLFF. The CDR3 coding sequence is TGTGCTAGTGGTGTGGACATCCTGGGGGGAAAACTGTTTTTT.

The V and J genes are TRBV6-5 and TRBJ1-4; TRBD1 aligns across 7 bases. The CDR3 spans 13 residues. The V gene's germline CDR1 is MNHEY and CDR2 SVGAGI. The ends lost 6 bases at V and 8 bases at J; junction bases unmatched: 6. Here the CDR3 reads CASRTGLGEKLFF. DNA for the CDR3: TGTGCCAGCAGGACAGGGTTGGGGGAAAAACTGTTTTTT.

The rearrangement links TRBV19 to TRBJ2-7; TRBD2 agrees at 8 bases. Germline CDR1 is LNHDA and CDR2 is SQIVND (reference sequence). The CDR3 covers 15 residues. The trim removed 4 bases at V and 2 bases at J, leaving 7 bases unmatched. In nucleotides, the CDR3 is TGTGCCAGTAGTACCCCGGGGGGGTTGCCCTACGAGCAGTACTTC. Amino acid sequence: CASSTPGGLPYEQYF.

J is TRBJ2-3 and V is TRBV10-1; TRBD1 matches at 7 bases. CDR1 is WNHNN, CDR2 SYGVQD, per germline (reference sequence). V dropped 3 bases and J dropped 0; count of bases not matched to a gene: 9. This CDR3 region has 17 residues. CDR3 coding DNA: TGCGCCAGCAGTGACACGATCGGGACAGCTAGCACAGATACGCAGTATTTT. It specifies CASSDTIGTASTDTQYF.

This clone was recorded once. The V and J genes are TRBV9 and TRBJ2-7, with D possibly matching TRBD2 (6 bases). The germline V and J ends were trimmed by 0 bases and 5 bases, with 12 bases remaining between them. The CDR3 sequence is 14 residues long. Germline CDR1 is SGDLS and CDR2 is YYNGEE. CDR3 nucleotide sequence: TGTGCCAGCAGCGTAGGGAGGGATATGGACGAGCAGTACTTC. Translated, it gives CASSVGRDMDEQYF.

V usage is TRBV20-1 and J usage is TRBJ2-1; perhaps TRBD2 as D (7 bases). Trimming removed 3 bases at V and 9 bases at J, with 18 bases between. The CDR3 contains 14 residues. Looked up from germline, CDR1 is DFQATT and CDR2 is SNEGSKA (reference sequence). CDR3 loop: CSASRGAGAVEQFF. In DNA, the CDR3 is TGCAGTGCTAGTCGGGGGGCAGGGGCGGTTGAGCAGTTCTTC.

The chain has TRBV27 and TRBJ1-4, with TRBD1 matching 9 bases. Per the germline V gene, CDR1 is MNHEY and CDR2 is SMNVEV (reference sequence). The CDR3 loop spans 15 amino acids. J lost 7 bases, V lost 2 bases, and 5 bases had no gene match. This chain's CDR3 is CASSLRGQGGEKLFF. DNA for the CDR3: TGTGCCAGCAGTTTAAGGGGACAGGGTGGTGAAAAACTGTTTTTT.

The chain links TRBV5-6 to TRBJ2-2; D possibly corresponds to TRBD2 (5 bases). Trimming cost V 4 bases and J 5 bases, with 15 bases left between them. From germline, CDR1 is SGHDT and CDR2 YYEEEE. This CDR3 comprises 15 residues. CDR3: CASSPAGRRTGELFF. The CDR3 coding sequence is TGTGCCAGCAGCCCGGCTGGGAGAAGGACCGGGGAGCTGTTTTTT.

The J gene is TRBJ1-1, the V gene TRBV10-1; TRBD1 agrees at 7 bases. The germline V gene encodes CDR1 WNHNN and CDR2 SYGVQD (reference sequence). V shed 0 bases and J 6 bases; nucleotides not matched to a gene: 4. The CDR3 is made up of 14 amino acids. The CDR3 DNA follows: TGCGCCAGCAGTGAGTCGGGACAGTTGGCTGAAGCTTTCTTT. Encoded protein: CASSESGQLAEAFF.

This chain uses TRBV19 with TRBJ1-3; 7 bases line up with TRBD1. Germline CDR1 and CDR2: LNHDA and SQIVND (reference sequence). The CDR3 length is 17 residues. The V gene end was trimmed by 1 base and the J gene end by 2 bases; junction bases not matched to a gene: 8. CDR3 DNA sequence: TGTGCCAGTAGTATAGCTCGACAGGGAGCGACTGGAAACACCATATATTTT. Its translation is CASSIARQGATGNTIYF.

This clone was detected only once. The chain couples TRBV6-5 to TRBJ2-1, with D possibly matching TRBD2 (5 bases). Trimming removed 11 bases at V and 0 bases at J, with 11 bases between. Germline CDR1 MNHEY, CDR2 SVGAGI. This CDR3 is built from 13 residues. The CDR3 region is CASRASSYNEQFF. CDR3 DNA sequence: TGTGCCTCGAGGGCGAGCTCCTACAATGAGCAGTTCTTC.

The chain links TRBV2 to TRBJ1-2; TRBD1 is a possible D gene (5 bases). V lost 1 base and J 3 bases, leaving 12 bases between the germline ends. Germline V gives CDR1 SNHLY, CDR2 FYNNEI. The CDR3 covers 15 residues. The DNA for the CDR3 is TGTGCCAGCAGTGAAGAAGCAGGGTTTGACTATGGCTACACCTTC. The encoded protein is CASSEEAGFDYGYTF.

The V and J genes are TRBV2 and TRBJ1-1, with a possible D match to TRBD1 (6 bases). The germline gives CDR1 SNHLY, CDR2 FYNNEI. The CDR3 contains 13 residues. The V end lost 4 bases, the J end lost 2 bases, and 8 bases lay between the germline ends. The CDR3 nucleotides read TGTGCCAGCAGTGGACAGGCAAACACTGAAGCTTTCTTT. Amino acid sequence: CASSGQANTEAFF.

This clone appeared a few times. CDR3 in amino acids: CASSPQRAGDEKLFF. Here the CDR3 DNA reads TGCGCCAGCAGCCCTCAGAGGGCAGGGGATGAAAAACTGTTTTTT. The V call is TRBV5-1, the J call TRBJ1-4; a weak D match, TRBD1 (6 bases). The CDR3 runs to 15 residues. With 4 bases removed from V and 6 bases from J, the gap between germline ends came to 16 bases. The germline gives CDR1 SGHRS, CDR2 YFSETQ.

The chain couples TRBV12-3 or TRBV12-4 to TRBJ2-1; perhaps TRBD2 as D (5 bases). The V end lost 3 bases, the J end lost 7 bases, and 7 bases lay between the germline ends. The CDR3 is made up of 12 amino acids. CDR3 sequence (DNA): TGTGCCAGCAGTTTCGGGGAAAATGAGCAGTTCTTC. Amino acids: CASSFGENEQFF.

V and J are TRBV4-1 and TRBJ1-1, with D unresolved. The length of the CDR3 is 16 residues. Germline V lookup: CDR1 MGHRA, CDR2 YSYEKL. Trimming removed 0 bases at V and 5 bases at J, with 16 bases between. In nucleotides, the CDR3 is TGCGCCAGCAGCCAAGACAGTCGAGGGATTAGTACTGAAGCTTTCTTT. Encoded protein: CASSQDSRGISTEAFF.